One sample yielded the 6 T cell receptor beta chains listed below, sequenced in a study of vaccination and CD4 T cells after COVID-19. TCRdb redid the calling of the PCR reads with MiXCR, one entry per CDR3 protein. The sample records some 28,000 distinct CDR3 sequences, under 60% being singletons. Time point defined: late sampling 161 to 241 days after vaccination in a few convalescent patients. Source: CD4+ T cells from blood, taken about 7 months after SARS-CoV-2 vaccination. Receptors originate from a human donor who had recovered from COVID-19.

This clonotype was seen only once. The chain couples TRBV5-4 to TRBJ2-7; 8 nucleotides align to TRBD2. The CDR3 length is 14 residues. After removal of 4 bases from V and 2 bases from J, the junction contained 5 bases not matched to a gene. The germline V gene encodes CDR1 SGHNT and CDR2 YYREEE (reference sequence). DNA of the CDR3: TGTGCCAGCAGCCCCGGGAGGGGCGCCTACGAGCAGTACTTC. This codes for CASSPGRGAYEQYF. Full variable domain (outside the CDR3, taken from reference TRBV5-4 and TRBJ2-7): ETGVTQSPTHLIKTRGQQVTLRCSSQSGHNTVSWYQQALGQGPQFIFQYYREEENGRGNFPPRFSGLQFPNYSSELNVNALELDDSALYLCASSPGRGAYEQYFGPGTRLTVT.

V gene TRBV15 combines with J gene TRBJ2-1, with no clear D. Trimming took off 2 bases at V and 6 bases at J, with 14 bases between the two ends. Germline V CDR1 and CDR2: LNHNV, YYDKDF (reference sequence). CDR3 length: 15 amino acids. CDR3 nucleotide sequence: TGTGCCACCAGCAGACGCGCAGACTTCGTCAATGAGCAGTTCTTC. Its protein product is CATSRRADFVNEQFF.

CDR3 sequence: CASSLMDEQFF. DNA for the CDR3: TGTGCCAGCAGCTTAATGGATGAGCAGTTCTTC. The chain employs TRBV7-9 and TRBJ2-1, with no clear D. Germline V gene lookup returns CDR1 SEHNR and CDR2 FQNEAQ (reference sequence). Trimming removed 2 bases from V and 8 bases from J, with 4 bases in between. The CDR3 consists of 11 residues.

The chain is built from TRBV7-9 and TRBJ2-5; 7 bases line up with TRBD1. Germline lookup yields CDR1 SEHNR and CDR2 FQNEAQ (reference sequence). The CDR3 has 14 amino acids. With V trimmed by 5 bases and J by 7 bases, 10 bases remained unmatched. The CDR3 coding sequence is TGTGCCAGCAGCCCAAGGACAGGAGAGGGGACCCAGTACTTC. Translation: CASSPRTGEGTQYF.

The rearrangement links TRBV20-1 to TRBJ2-3, with TRBD2 matching 14 bases. From germline, CDR1 is DFQATT and CDR2 SNEGSKA (reference sequence). The CDR3 is made up of 19 amino acids. The J segment lost 7 bases and the V segment lost 5 bases, leaving 20 bases of the junction unmatched. The DNA for the CDR3 is TGCAGTGCTCACGACGTGGGACTAGCGGGGGCAACAGGGTCCCATACGCAGTATTTT. This encodes CSAHDVGLAGATGSHTQYF.

The genes are TRBV28 and TRBJ2-7, with D possibly matching TRBD1 (5 bases). Trimming took off 6 bases at V and 9 bases at J, with 27 bases between the two ends. This CDR3 comprises 16 residues. CDR1 is MDHEN, CDR2 SYDVKM, per germline. CDR3 region: CASSFTSGPHPPWQYF. For the CDR3, the DNA is TGTGCCAGCAGCTTCACCTCAGGGCCACACCCCCCCTGGCAGTACTTC.